Listed below are T cell receptor beta chains from one sample, sequenced in a study of T-cell reconstitution after alpha-beta-depleted transplantation in children. TCRdb reanalysed the PCR reads using MiXCR and keeps one entry per CDR3 protein. The repertoire includes 300,000 to 350,000 distinct CDR3 sequences, approximately 23% of them detected once, and approximately 11% sits in the top ten. The specimen was PBMCs, mostly from graft donor cells, collected 180 days after TCRalphabeta/CD19-depleted stem cell transplant. These receptors were taken from a male patient between 5 and 17 years old who had a stem cell transplant for acute lymphoblastic leukemia, so the T cells may come from the graft donor. CDR3s include the opening cysteine and the closing phenylalanine or tryptophan. A D gene is named only where the DNA matches it firmly. Clone size is stated in some rows and not others, as once, few, many or a class when expanded.

V gene,clone size,J gene,D gene,CDR3 protein,CDR3 DNA
TRBV4-1,few,TRBJ2-5,NA,CASSQGPPRSGWETQYF,TGCGCCAGCAGCCAAGGGCCCCCCCGGAGCGGGTGGGAGACCCAGTACTTC
TRBV10-1,few,TRBJ2-3,NA,CASKSGKPTDTQYF,TGCGCCAGCAAGAGCGGAAAGCCCACAGATACGCAGTATTTT
TRBV29-1,NA,TRBJ2-7,NA,CSVVKSEQYF,TGCAGCGTTGTGAAGAGCGAGCAGTACTTC
TRBV12-3/TRBV12-4,NA,TRBJ2-3,NA,CASSPPGTADTQYF,TGTGCCAGCAGTCCGCCGGGGACGGCAGATACGCAGTATTTT
TRBV4-1,many,TRBJ2-3,TRBD1,CASSQERTGFPDTQYF,TGCGCCAGCAGCCAAGAGAGGACAGGGTTTCCAGATACGCAGTATTTT
TRBV12-3/TRBV12-4,once,TRBJ1-2,NA,CASSPSSGLRYGDTF,TGTGCCAGCAGCCCCTCCTCGGGCCTAAGGTATGGCGACACCTTC
TRBV5-1,NA,TRBJ1-2,TRBD1,CAGSQVRDRVLRGPDGYTF,TGCGCCGGGAGCCAAGTCAGGGACCGGGTCCTGAGGGGGCCGGATGGCTACACCTTC
TRBV20-1,NA,TRBJ2-7,TRBD2,CSAFTSGIPYEQYF,TGCAGTGCATTTACTAGCGGGATACCCTACGAGCAGTACTTC
TRBV7-6,few,TRBJ2-7,TRBD1,CASSLGDRDLYEQYF,TGTGCCAGCAGCTTAGGAGACAGGGACCTCTACGAGCAGTACTTC
TRBV6-1,NA,TRBJ2-7,TRBD1,CASGTGESTYEQYF,TGTGCCAGCGGGACAGGGGAGTCTACCTACGAGCAGTACTTC
TRBV5-1,few,TRBJ2-1,NA,CASSSALSVGSSRINEQFF,TGCGCCAGCAGCTCCGCCTTAAGTGTGGGTTCCTCGAGGATCAATGAGCAGTTCTTC
TRBV12-3/TRBV12-4,few,TRBJ2-5,NA,CASSLTGTQYF,TGTGCCAGCAGTTTAACGGGGACCCAGTACTTC
TRBV6-1,NA,TRBJ2-6,NA,CASSPLGSGANVLTF,TGTGCCAGCAGTCCCCTCGGGTCTGGGGCCAACGTCCTGACTTTC
TRBV6-2/TRBV6-3,NA,TRBJ2-1,TRBD2,CASSSRTGTSRHNEQFF,TGTGCCAGCAGTTCTCGCACCGGGACTAGCAGGCACAATGAGCAGTTCTTC
TRBV20-1,NA,TRBJ2-3,TRBD1,CSASFGTGVSTDTQYF,TGCAGTGCTAGTTTCGGGACAGGGGTCAGCACAGATACGCAGTATTTT
TRBV11-2,NA,TRBJ2-1,NA,CASSHKTGPRGEQFF,TGTGCCAGCAGCCACAAGACAGGACCCCGAGGTGAGCAGTTCTTC
TRBV29-1,NA,TRBJ1-1,NA,CSVLGWGDTEAFF,TGCAGCGTTCTCGGGTGGGGAGACACTGAAGCTTTCTTT
TRBV28,few,TRBJ1-3,NA,CASRPPIGGSGNTIYF,TGTGCCAGCAGACCACCTATAGGGGGGTCTGGAAACACCATATATTTT
TRBV25-1,few,TRBJ2-7,NA,CASKLPPVTCYYEQYF,TGTGCCAGCAAACTCCCTCCAGTGACATGCTACTACGAGCAGTACTTC
TRBV20-1,few,TRBJ1-4,NA,CSAREAGAANEKLFF,TGCAGTGCTAGAGAAGCGGGGGCAGCTAATGAAAAACTGTTTTTT
TRBV20-1,once,TRBJ2-5,NA,CSASLVWAAEETQYF,TGCAGTGCTAGCCTCGTTTGGGCGGCCGAAGAGACCCAGTACTTC
TRBV20-1,NA,TRBJ2-3,TRBD2,CSARARLAGVDTQYF,TGCAGTGCTAGGGCTCGACTAGCGGGAGTGGATACGCAGTATTTT
TRBV5-1,NA,TRBJ2-7,TRBD1,CASSGGQGPSYEQYF,TGCGCCAGCAGCGGAGGACAGGGGCCCTCCTACGAGCAGTACTTC
TRBV29-1,few,TRBJ1-4,TRBD1,CSVGVKDRADEKLFF,TGCAGCGTTGGGGTAAAGGACAGGGCAGATGAAAAACTGTTTTTT
TRBV7-9,NA,TRBJ2-1,NA,CASSLVGVIEQFF,TGTGCCAGCAGCTTAGTGGGGGTAATTGAGCAGTTCTTC
TRBV5-1,few,TRBJ2-1,NA,CAGKIVARKWGDEQFF,TGCGCCGGGAAGATCGTAGCGAGAAAGTGGGGGGATGAGCAGTTCTTC
TRBV20-1,few,TRBJ2-3,NA,CSASRLARDTQYF,TGCAGTGCTAGCAGGTTAGCCCGGGATACGCAGTATTTT
TRBV7-7,NA,TRBJ2-2,NA,CASSLDGVSGELFF,TGTGCCAGCAGCTTAGACGGGGTGTCCGGGGAGCTGTTTTTT
TRBV7-6,few,TRBJ1-5,NA,CASSLYFNQPQHF,TGTGCCAGCAGCTTATATTTCAATCAGCCCCAGCATTTT
TRBV19,few,TRBJ2-7,NA,CASSLTGGPAGAPYEQYF,TGTGCCAGTAGTTTAACAGGGGGACCAGCGGGGGCCCCCTACGAGCAGTACTTC
TRBV11-2,NA,TRBJ1-1,NA,CASSLDYRREAFF,TGTGCCAGCAGCTTAGATTATAGGAGGGAAGCTTTCTTT
TRBV5-1,few,TRBJ2-7,NA,CASSLSRGSNEQYF,TGCGCCAGCAGCTTGTCCCGGGGGAGTAACGAGCAGTACTTC
TRBV5-1,NA,TRBJ2-7,NA,CASSFNPRDYEQYF,TGCGCCAGCAGCTTTAATCCCAGAGACTACGAGCAGTACTTC
TRBV7-9,NA,TRBJ2-3,NA,CASSIMGPDTQYF,TGTGCCAGCAGCATCATGGGGCCAGATACGCAGTATTTT
TRBV5-1,NA,TRBJ2-7,TRBD1,CASPTGTGRLTTYEQYF,TGCGCCAGCCCCACCGGGACAGGCCGACTGACGACCTACGAGCAGTACTTC
TRBV20-1,NA,TRBJ2-3,NA,CSATKVPSASTDTQYF,TGCAGTGCTACAAAGGTCCCTAGCGCAAGCACAGATACGCAGTATTTT
TRBV20-1,NA,TRBJ2-5,NA,CSARVPPEARETQYF,TGCAGTGCTAGAGTACCACCGGAGGCCCGGGAGACCCAGTACTTC
TRBV4-1,NA,TRBJ2-1,NA,CASSQAGAPYNEQFF,TGCGCCAGCAGCCAAGCAGGGGCCCCCTACAATGAGCAGTTCTTC
TRBV24-1,few,TRBJ2-3,TRBD1,CATSDFGARGHDTQYF,TGTGCCACCAGTGATTTTGGGGCCAGGGGGCACGATACGCAGTATTTT
TRBV10-3,few,TRBJ2-7,NA,CAISEGDKGVYEQYF,TGTGCCATCAGTGAGGGGGACAAGGGGGTGTACGAGCAGTACTTC
TRBV19,NA,TRBJ2-1,NA,CASSIGGHYNEQFF,TGTGCCAGTAGTATCGGAGGACATTACAATGAGCAGTTCTTC
TRBV9,NA,TRBJ2-5,NA,CASSVGSSAKETQYF,TGTGCCAGCAGCGTGGGTTCCAGCGCAAAAGAGACCCAGTACTTC
TRBV9,few,TRBJ1-5,TRBD1,CASSPGGGGHNQPQHF,TGTGCCAGCAGCCCCGGGGGAGGGGGCCACAATCAGCCCCAGCATTTT
TRBV18,NA,TRBJ2-3,TRBD1,CASSPPGGGFTDTQYF,TGTGCCAGCTCACCTCCAGGGGGCGGATTCACAGATACGCAGTATTTT
TRBV6-6,NA,TRBJ2-7,NA,CASGQTLPYEQYF,TGTGCCTCGGGGCAGACCCTCCCCTACGAGCAGTACTTC
TRBV9,NA,TRBJ2-5,NA,CASSVGGPQETQYF,TGTGCCAGCAGCGTAGGCGGGCCCCAAGAGACCCAGTACTTC
TRBV30,NA,TRBJ2-7,NA,CAWRHRGASYEQYF,TGTGCCTGGAGACATCGGGGGGCGTCCTACGAGCAGTACTTC
TRBV7-6,NA,TRBJ2-2,TRBD2,CASSLALADPANTGELFF,TGTGCCAGCAGCTTAGCACTAGCGGATCCAGCGAACACCGGGGAGCTGTTTTTT
TRBV11-1,NA,TRBJ2-7,NA,CASSFGVRAGTEERVPYEQYF,TGTGCCAGCAGCTTTGGGGTTCGGGCAGGGACCGAAGAAAGGGTACCCTACGAGCAGTACTTC
TRBV5-1,NA,TRBJ2-6,NA,CASSFRQLINSGANVLTF,TGCGCCAGCAGCTTCCGACAGCTTATTAACTCTGGGGCCAACGTCCTGACTTTC
TRBV19,few,TRBJ1-2,NA,CASSPPGGAGYGYTF,TGTGCCAGTAGTCCCCCCGGGGGCGCGGGCTATGGCTACACCTTC
TRBV5-1,once,TRBJ1-2,NA,CASSLEWAEIIPANYGYTF,TGCGCCAGCAGCTTGGAGTGGGCAGAAATTATACCAGCTAACTATGGCTACACCTTC
TRBV5-1,many,TRBJ2-7,NA,CASSFPPSYEQYF,TGCGCCAGCAGCTTCCCTCCATCCTACGAGCAGTACTTC
TRBV19,few,TRBJ2-7,TRBD1,CASSMKGARYEQYF,TGTGCCAGTAGTATGAAGGGGGCGCGGTACGAGCAGTACTTC
TRBV5-1,few,TRBJ1-2,NA,CASSLAGGPVRGYTF,TGCGCCAGCAGCTTGGCCGGGGGGCCTGTACGGGGCTACACCTTC
TRBV12-3/TRBV12-4,few,TRBJ2-7,NA,CASSKTAPYEQYF,TGTGCCAGCAGTAAGACAGCCCCCTACGAGCAGTACTTC
TRBV20-1,NA,TRBJ2-1,TRBD2,CSARDTAGGRGNEQFF,TGCAGTGCTAGAGACACCGCAGGCGGGAGAGGCAATGAGCAGTTCTTC
TRBV4-1,few,TRBJ2-2,TRBD2,CASSHLLAGRNTGELFF,TGCGCCAGCAGCCATTTACTAGCGGGAAGGAACACCGGGGAGCTGTTTTTT
TRBV29-1,NA,TRBJ1-2,NA,CSVDGEGGIGYTF,TGCAGCGTTGATGGGGAGGGCGGGATTGGCTACACCTTC
TRBV18,few,TRBJ1-1,NA,CASSPMGAEAFF,TGTGCCAGCTCACCGATGGGGGCTGAAGCTTTCTTT